The rows below give T cell receptor beta chains drawn from one sample of a study of blood T cell repertoires in COVID-19. TCRdb's table, derived via immunoSEQ multiplex PCR, lists solely in-frame clones and lacks some. Of around 240,000 clones listed, more than 65% are singletons. Sequencing input: peripheral blood. Receptor source: a woman aged 40 to 50 who had recovered from COVID-19. Each CDR3 is given with its conserved first and last residue. D genes are given only for firm matches. Some rows mark clone size as missing; the rest say once, few, many or name a class of expanded clone.

V	size	D	J	CDR3	DNA
TRBV11-2	.	TRBD2	TRBJ2-3	CASSPSGGSTDTQYF	TGTGCCAGCAGCCCCAGCGGGGGGTCCACAGATACGCAGTATTTT
TRBV18	.	.	TRBJ1-5	CASSRSGDSNQPQHF	TGTGCCAGCTCACGGTCCGGGGATAGCAATCAGCCCCAGCATTTT
TRBV29-1	.	TRBD1	TRBJ2-2	CSVGGGLNTGELFF	TGCAGCGTTGGAGGGGGCCTGAACACCGGGGAGCTGTTTTTT
TRBV7-3	.	.	TRBJ1-1	CASSVHRDTEAFF	TGTGCCAGCAGCGTTCACAGGGACACTGAAGCTTTCTTT
TRBV3-1/TRBV3-2	.	TRBD1	TRBJ1-1	CASSSPGTGDTEAFF	TGTGCCAGCAGCTCCCCCGGGACAGGGGACACTGAAGCTTTCTTT
TRBV7-2	.	TRBD1	TRBJ1-1	CASSLRSGGEGRAFF	TGTGCCAGCAGCTTAAGATCAGGGGGCGAAGGTAGAGCTTTCTTT
TRBV27	.	TRBD1	TRBJ1-2	CASSTRGFTDNYGYTF	TGTGCCAGCAGCACCAGGGGGTTTACGGATAACTATGGCTACACCTTC
TRBV2	.	.	TRBJ1-5	CASSFAEGINQPQHF	TGTGCCAGCAGTTTTGCGGAGGGAATCAATCAGCCCCAGCATTTT
TRBV7-2	once	.	TRBJ2-5	CASSRGLQETQYF	TGTGCCAGCAGCAGGGGCCTTCAAGAGACCCAGTACTTC
TRBV5-6	.	TRBD2	TRBJ2-1	CASSLVVAGYNEQFF	TGTGCCAGCAGCTTGGTGGTAGCGGGGTACAATGAGCAGTTCTTC
TRBV7-2	.	.	TRBJ2-7	CASSPNNGGGRYIGYF	TGTGCCAGCAGCCCTAACAATGGGGGGGGCAGGTATATAGGGTACTTC
TRBV18	.	TRBD2	TRBJ2-5	CASSPAAGRETQYF	TGTGCCAGCTCACCAGCAGCGGGAAGGGAGACCCAGTACTTC
TRBV7-8	.	.	TRBJ1-1	CASSLWGGRWDTEAFF	TGTGCCAGCAGCTTATGGGGGGGCAGATGGGACACTGAAGCTTTCTTT
TRBV28	.	TRBD1	TRBJ1-3	CARRTGGEYSGNTIYF	TGTGCCAGGAGGACAGGGGGCGAATACTCTGGAAACACCATATATTTT
TRBV6-5	.	TRBD1	TRBJ1-4	CASRNRGNEKLFF	TGTGCCAGCAGGAACAGGGGTAATGAAAAACTGTTTTTT
TRBV7-2	few	TRBD1	TRBJ1-6	CASSSPGLQGANSPLHF	TGTGCCAGCAGCTCCCCCGGCCTACAGGGGGCTAATTCACCCCTCCACTTT
TRBV18	.	.	TRBJ2-1	CASSFSGDYNEQFF	TGTGCCAGCTCATTTTCCGGGGATTACAATGAGCAGTTCTTC
TRBV25-1	.	.	TRBJ2-3	CASSEDLGEQLGTDTQYF	TGTGCCAGCAGTGAAGATTTGGGCGAGCAGCTGGGTACAGATACGCAGTATTTT
TRBV6-1	.	.	TRBJ1-5	CASSEQQLINQPQHF	TGTGCCAGCAGTGAACAACAGCTAATCAATCAGCCCCAGCATTTT
TRBV18	.	TRBD2	TRBJ2-1	CASSRAGGPLNEQFF	TGTGCCAGCTCACGAGCGGGGGGGCCCCTCAATGAGCAGTTCTTC
TRBV5-6	.	TRBD1	TRBJ2-7	CASRGQGQDEQYF	TGTGCCAGCAGGGGACAGGGTCAGGACGAGCAGTACTTC
TRBV7-3	.	.	TRBJ2-2	CASSSTGPGLTGELFF	TGTGCCAGCAGCTCGACAGGCCCAGGGCTCACCGGGGAGCTGTTTTTT
TRBV6-4	.	.	TRBJ2-2	CASSDSLTGNTGELFF	TGTGCCAGCAGTGACTCGCTCACAGGGAACACCGGGGAGCTGTTTTTT
TRBV5-8	.	.	TRBJ2-2	CASSATYGAGVGTGELFF	TGTGCCAGCAGCGCAACCTATGGAGCAGGGGTTGGAACCGGGGAGCTGTTTTTT
TRBV27	.	.	TRBJ2-1	CASRTAASSYNEQFF	TGTGCCAGCAGAACAGCGGCGAGCTCCTACAATGAGCAGTTCTTC
TRBV18	.	.	TRBJ2-7	CASSPPASPYEQYF	TGTGCCAGCTCACCTCCTGCTAGTCCCTACGAGCAGTACTTC
TRBV7-2	.	.	TRBJ2-7	CASSLNPGVSEQYF	TGTGCCAGCAGCTTAAATCCAGGGGTGTCGGAGCAGTACTTC
TRBV14	few	TRBD1	TRBJ1-1	CASRFDRGKAFF	TGTGCCAGCAGGTTTGACAGGGGGAAAGCTTTCTTT
TRBV6-1	.	.	TRBJ1-5	CASSDTGGTQPQHF	TGTGCCAGCTCTGACACCGGGGGAACCCAGCCCCAGCATTTT
TRBV3-1/TRBV3-2	.	.	TRBJ1-5	CASSLRLGQPQHF	TGTGCCAGCAGCCTCCGCCTAGGTCAGCCCCAGCATTTT
TRBV10-1	few	.	TRBJ1-2	CASSESRGYGYTF	TGCGCCAGCAGTGAGTCCAGGGGATATGGCTACACCTTC
TRBV3-1/TRBV3-2	once	.	TRBJ2-1	CASSPFGGGTNEQFF	TGTGCCAGCAGCCCATTTGGGGGGGGCACGAATGAGCAGTTCTTC
TRBV19	.	TRBD1	TRBJ1-6	CATKGQGDSPLHF	TGTGCCACAAAGGGACAGGGCGATTCACCCCTCCACTTT
TRBV5-1	once	TRBD1	TRBJ1-2	CASSFGTGGSYTF	TGCGCCAGCAGCTTTGGGACAGGGGGTAGCTACACCTTC
TRBV7-6	.	TRBD2	TRBJ2-3	CASSSLAGGPSSTDTQYF	TGTGCCAGCAGCTCACTAGCGGGGGGGCCATCCAGCACAGATACGCAGTATTTT
TRBV6-5	.	.	TRBJ2-1	CASSYLTGGHNEQFF	TGTGCCAGCAGTTACTTAACCGGGGGGCACAATGAGCAGTTCTTC
TRBV19	.	.	TRBJ1-1	CASSAIQGNTEAFF	TGTGCCAGTAGTGCCATACAGGGGAACACTGAAGCTTTCTTT
TRBV28	few	.	TRBJ1-6	CASRRQELPLHF	TGTGCCAGCAGACGTCAAGAACTACCCCTCCACTTT
TRBV5-1	.	.	TRBJ2-3	CASSLQGLRVPDTQYF	TGCGCCAGCAGCCTACAGGGTCTGAGAGTCCCAGATACGCAGTATTTT
TRBV28	.	.	TRBJ2-1	CASSLLGEAPYNEQFF	TGTGCCAGCAGTTTATTGGGGGAGGCCCCCTACAATGAGCAGTTCTTC
TRBV27	.	.	TRBJ1-4	CASSYRGRNEKLFF	TGTGCCAGCAGTTATAGGGGCCGGAATGAAAAACTGTTTTTT
TRBV19	.	.	TRBJ1-1	CASSQGGLQNTEAFF	TGTGCCAGTAGTCAAGGGGGTCTTCAGAACACTGAAGCTTTCTTT
TRBV12-3/TRBV12-4	.	TRBD1	TRBJ1-1	CASSDRVTTEAFF	TGTGCCAGCAGTGACAGGGTGACCACTGAAGCTTTCTTT
TRBV5-6	once	.	TRBJ1-5	CASSVQESNQPQHF	TGTGCCAGCAGCGTGCAAGAGAGCAATCAGCCCCAGCATTTT
TRBV2	.	.	TRBJ1-2	CASSIQGGEDGYTF	TGTGCCAGCAGCATCCAAGGGGGAGAGGATGGCTACACCTTC
TRBV5-6	.	TRBD1	TRBJ1-1	CASSPRGGTGVTEAFF	TGTGCCAGCAGCCCGAGAGGAGGGACAGGGGTCACTGAAGCTTTCTTT
TRBV7-9	.	TRBD2	TRBJ2-7	CASSSGLAGFSYEQYF	TGTGCCAGCAGCTCGGGACTAGCGGGGTTCTCCTACGAGCAGTACTTC
TRBV19	.	TRBD2	TRBJ2-5	CASSKLAGGGRETQYF	TGTGCCAGTAGTAAACTAGCGGGGGGAGGAAGAGAGACCCAGTACTTC
TRBV18	.	.	TRBJ1-1	CASSPPGSNRENTEAFF	TGTGCCAGCTCACCACCGGGGTCCAACAGGGAGAACACTGAAGCTTTCTTT